A single sample gave rise to the 18 T cell receptor beta chains below, sequenced in a study of blood T cell repertoires in COVID-19. Produced via immunoSEQ multiplex PCR; TCRdb's table is partial and in-frame only. The sample includes 350,000 to 450,000 clones, roughly nine tenths of them seen just once. Specimen: PBMCs or T cells enriched from blood (not recorded which). All receptors derive from a middle-aged woman who had been exposed to COVID-19.

The genes are TRBV7-2 and TRBJ2-1; TRBD2 matches 7 bases. The germline CDR1 and CDR2 sequences are SGHTA and FQGNSA. The CDR3 consists of 15 residues. V was clipped by 1 base and J by 6 bases; unmatched bases: 6. The CDR3 sequence is CASSLDGTIPNEQFF. In DNA, the CDR3 is TGTGCCAGCAGCTTAGACGGGACTATTCCCAATGAGCAGTTCTTC.

V usage is TRBV7-2 and J usage is TRBJ1-2; tentative D call: TRBD1 (6 bases). CDR3 size: 14 residues. V was cut by 5 bases and J by 3 bases, with 13 bases left in between. Germline loops: CDR1 SGHTA, CDR2 FQGNSA. Here the CDR3 DNA reads TGTGCCAGCAGCCCCCCGGACAGCTACTATGGCTACACCTTC. Protein product: CASSPPDSYYGYTF.

The chain uses TRBV6-1 and TRBJ1-5; no clear D. Germline CDR1 MNHNS, CDR2 SASEGT. The CDR3 is 11 amino acids. V dropped 2 bases and J dropped 9 bases, with 5 bases sitting between them. In DNA, the CDR3 is TGTGCCAGCAGTGAAACGCGGCCCCAGCATTTT. Its translation: CASSETRPQHF.

This rearrangement joins TRBV5-1 to TRBJ2-1, with 13 bases matching TRBD2. The germline V gene encodes CDR1 SGHRS and CDR2 YFSETQ. The CDR3 sequence is 17 residues long. The V and J ends lost 1 base and 7 bases, in that order; junction bases with no gene match: 8. CDR3 in amino acids: CASSLNLGTSGVNEQFF. The CDR3 region has the DNA TGCGCCAGCAGCTTGAACCTAGGGACTAGCGGGGTGAATGAGCAGTTCTTC.

This rearrangement joins TRBV12-3 or TRBV12-4 to TRBJ2-7; no clear D. Trimming stripped 6 bases from V and 2 bases from J, with 11 bases between. There are 13 residues in the CDR3. The CDR3 is CASRKTRPYEQYF. The DNA of the CDR3 is TGTGCCAGCAGGAAGACAAGGCCCTACGAGCAGTACTTC.

The chain employs TRBV12-5 and TRBJ1-1; 7 nucleotides align to TRBD1. Per germline, CDR1 LGHNT and CDR2 FRNRAP. This CDR3 has 14 amino acids. V dropped 0 bases and J dropped 5; count of bases not matched to a gene: 3. The CDR3 DNA follows: TGTGCTAGTGGTTTGGTACAGGGGCGGACTGAAGCTTTCTTT. This translates into CASGLVQGRTEAFF.

This chain connects TRBV29-1 to TRBJ1-2; D not certain. There are 10 residues in the CDR3. The germline V and J ends were trimmed by 4 bases and 8 bases, with 8 bases remaining between them. Germline assignment: CDR1 SQVTM and CDR2 ANQGSEA. For the CDR3, the DNA is TGCAGCGTTGTCGGGGAAGGCTACACCTTC. This gives the protein CSVVGEGYTF.

The rearrangement links TRBV7-6 to TRBJ2-3, with D perhaps matching TRBD1 (6 bases). Germline loops: CDR1 SGHVS, CDR2 FNYEAQ. Trimming shortened V by 0 bases and J by 4 bases, and 17 bases separated the two germline ends. This CDR3 is 17 amino acids long. The chain's CDR3 is CASSLARQALKSDTQYF. The CDR3 nucleotides read TGTGCCAGCAGCTTAGCCCGACAGGCCCTAAAGTCAGATACGCAGTATTTT.

The chain employs TRBV12-3 or TRBV12-4 and TRBJ1-6, with TRBD1 as a possible D gene (6 bases). V was pared by 3 bases and J by 11 bases, with 11 bases between. The CDR3 runs to 13 residues. The CDR3 nucleotides are TGTGCCAGCAGTTTCGGGGGGGCTCCACCCCTCCACTTT. Translating gives CASSFGGAPPLHF.

The chain links TRBV7-9 to TRBJ1-4, with a possible D match to TRBD1 (5 bases). V was shortened by 5 bases and J by 3 bases, with 22 bases between the two germline ends. This CDR3 spans 18 amino acids. Germline assignment: CDR1 SEHNR and CDR2 FQNEAQ (reference sequence). CDR3 coding DNA: TGTGCCAGCAGCGGAATAGCAGGGATCCCGTCCCCTAATGAAAAACTGTTTTTT. Translating gives CASSGIAGIPSPNEKLFF.

The chain recombines TRBV30 with TRBJ1-2, with D possibly matching TRBD1 (5 bases). Germline CDR1 and CDR2: GTSNPN and SVGIG (reference sequence). With 0 bases removed from V and 2 bases from J, the gap between germline ends came to 13 bases. The CDR3 runs to 15 residues. The DNA for the CDR3 is TGTGCCTGGAGTGTATCGGTCAGGGTGAACTATGGCTACACCTTC. Protein: CAWSVSVRVNYGYTF.

DNA of the CDR3: TGTGCCAGCAGCCGGACAGGGCGGTCTGGAAACACCATATATTTT. Its protein product is CASSRTGRSGNTIYF. The chain joins TRBV28 to TRBJ1-3, with 8 bases matching TRBD1. The CDR3 totals 15 residues. Trimming took 6 bases from V and 1 from J; bases not matched to a gene: 5. Germline V gene lookup returns CDR1 MDHEN and CDR2 SYDVKM.

The chain carries TRBV5-4 and TRBJ1-4; 8 nucleotides agree with TRBD1. Germline assignment: CDR1 SGHNT and CDR2 YYREEE (reference sequence). The CDR3 is 14 amino acids. The junction had 3 bases not matched to a gene; V was cut back by 0 bases and J by 8 bases. In nucleotides, the CDR3 is TGTGCCAGCAGCTTGGGACAGGGGAGGGAAAAACTGTTTTTT. It translates to CASSLGQGREKLFF.

This clone has a single count. This chain connects TRBV19 to TRBJ1-1, with TRBD1 as a possible D gene (6 bases). With 4 bases removed from V and 3 bases from J, the gap between germline ends came to 18 bases. Germline values: CDR1 LNHDA, CDR2 SQIVND (reference sequence). CDR3 size: 16 residues. DNA of the CDR3: TGTGCCAGTAGTAGAAGACAGGCCGGGTTACACACTGAAGCTTTCTTT. This gives the protein CASSRRQAGLHTEAFF.

This chain uses TRBV2 with TRBJ1-1; 8 positions agree with TRBD1. This CDR3 has 17 residues. Germline V lookup: CDR1 SNHLY, CDR2 FYNNEI. The ends lost 6 bases at V and 1 base at J; junction bases unmatched: 13. The CDR3 region has the DNA TGTGCCAGCAGAGCCGGGACAGGATTGGGGGCGAACACTGAAGCTTTCTTT. This sequence encodes CASRAGTGLGANTEAFF.

The CDR3 spells CASNTWGDGELFF. The CDR3 DNA reads as TGTGCCAGCAACACTTGGGGGGACGGGGAGCTGTTTTTT. V and J are TRBV2 and TRBJ2-2; the D gene is possibly TRBD2 (6 bases). The CDR3 is 13 residues long. CDR1 is SNHLY and CDR2 is FYNNEI in the germline V gene. V dropped 7 bases and J dropped 7 bases, with 13 bases sitting between them. Filled out from reference TRBV2 and TRBJ2-2, the complete variable domain reads EPEVTQTPSHQVTQMGQEVILRCVPISNHLYFYWYRQILGQKVEFLVSFYNNEISEKSEIFDDQFSVERPDGSNFTLKIRSTKLEDSAMYFCASNTWGDGELFFGEGSRLTVL.

The J gene is TRBJ2-6, the V gene TRBV7-2; the match to TRBD1 covers 7 bases. Germline CDR1 and CDR2: SGHTA and FQGNSA. V was pared by 0 bases and J by 5 bases, with 4 bases of the junction left unmatched. The CDR3 is 16 amino acids. The CDR3 region has the DNA TGTGCCAGCAGCTTAGCGACAGGGATAAGGGCCAACGTCCTGACTTTC. This sequence encodes CASSLATGIRANVLTF.

J is TRBJ2-5 and V is TRBV19; perhaps TRBD1 as D (6 bases). The CDR3 consists of 14 residues. Trimming removed 5 bases from V and 4 bases from J, with 14 bases in between. Per germline, CDR1 LNHDA and CDR2 SQIVND (reference sequence). The CDR3 nucleotides read TGTGCCAGTAGTCCCTGGCGACAGGTAGAGACCCAGTACTTC. This translates into CASSPWRQVETQYF.